The rows below give T cell receptor beta chains drawn from one sample of a study of blood T cell repertoires in COVID-19. This table comes from immunoSEQ multiplex PCR, and its TCRdb copy is limited to in-frame clones, with some not included. The data contain about 190,000 clones, about 85% of them seen just once; the ten biggest clones take up approximately 7%. The sample taken for sequencing was peripheral blood. Receptors were obtained from an elderly man with COVID-19, enrolled during active disease. Each CDR3 is given with its conserved first and last residue. D genes are given only for firm matches. The size entry is marked missing in some rows and otherwise reads once, few, many or a size class.

clone_size: NA; j_call: TRBJ1-4; d_call: NA; v_call: TRBV18; cdr3_nt: TGTGCCAGCTCACCACGAACAGGGCATAATGAAAAACTGTTTTTT; cdr3_aa: CASSPRTGHNEKLFF
clone_size: NA; j_call: TRBJ2-2; d_call: TRBD2; v_call: TRBV5-1; cdr3_nt: TGCGCCAGCAGCCCCCGGACTAGAGCGAACACCGGGGAGCTGTTTTTT; cdr3_aa: CASSPRTRANTGELFF
clone_size: once; j_call: TRBJ1-2; d_call: NA; v_call: TRBV20-1; cdr3_nt: TGCAGTGCTAGTGGGGGAGCTAACTATGGCTACACCTTC; cdr3_aa: CSASGGANYGYTF
clone_size: NA; j_call: TRBJ2-3; d_call: TRBD1; v_call: TRBV7-3; cdr3_nt: TGTGCCAGCAGCCTTGCCGGACAGGGAGTGACAGATACGCAGTATTTT; cdr3_aa: CASSLAGQGVTDTQYF
clone_size: NA; j_call: TRBJ2-7; d_call: TRBD1; v_call: TRBV6-2/TRBV6-3; cdr3_nt: TGTGCCAGCAGTTACCGCCGGGACAGTAAATCCGAGCAGTACTTC; cdr3_aa: CASSYRRDSKSEQYF
clone_size: once; j_call: TRBJ1-5; d_call: NA; v_call: TRBV29-1; cdr3_nt: TGCAGCGTTGGACACTTAAATCAGCCCCAGCATTTT; cdr3_aa: CSVGHLNQPQHF
clone_size: few; j_call: TRBJ2-7; d_call: TRBD1; v_call: TRBV5-1; cdr3_nt: TGCGCCAGCAGCTTGGGGACAGGCTACGAGCAGTACTTC; cdr3_aa: CASSLGTGYEQYF
clone_size: NA; j_call: TRBJ1-1; d_call: NA; v_call: TRBV28; cdr3_nt: TGTGCCAGCAGTCCTCCTACCGCCTGGGCTTTCTTT; cdr3_aa: CASSPPTAWAFF
clone_size: NA; j_call: TRBJ1-1; d_call: TRBD1; v_call: TRBV5-1; cdr3_nt: TGCGCCAGCAGCTCGACAGGGGGCGTCGCTGAAGCTTTCTTT; cdr3_aa: CASSSTGGVAEAFF
clone_size: few; j_call: TRBJ1-6; d_call: TRBD1; v_call: TRBV27; cdr3_nt: TGTGCCAGCAGTTTAGGCAGGGGGCGATCACCCCTCCACTTT; cdr3_aa: CASSLGRGRSPLHF
clone_size: NA; j_call: TRBJ2-7; d_call: NA; v_call: TRBV18; cdr3_nt: TGTGCCAGCTCACCCGGACTCGGGGTAGAGCAGTACTTC; cdr3_aa: CASSPGLGVEQYF
clone_size: once; j_call: TRBJ2-3; d_call: NA; v_call: TRBV6-2/TRBV6-3; cdr3_nt: TGTGCCAGCAGTAATAACGCGGACAACACAGATACGCAGTATTTT; cdr3_aa: CASSNNADNTDTQYF
clone_size: few; j_call: TRBJ1-3; d_call: TRBD1; v_call: TRBV2; cdr3_nt: TGTGCCAGCAGTGAGGACAGGGTTGGAGGAAACACCATATATTTT; cdr3_aa: CASSEDRVGGNTIYF
clone_size: NA; j_call: TRBJ1-2; d_call: NA; v_call: TRBV5-1; cdr3_nt: TGCGCCAGCAGCTTGTACGGGGGTCCGGATGGCTACACCTTC; cdr3_aa: CASSLYGGPDGYTF
clone_size: NA; j_call: TRBJ1-2; d_call: NA; v_call: TRBV28; cdr3_nt: TGTGCCCTACTACAACCCGCCTATGGCTACACCTTC; cdr3_aa: CALLQPAYGYTF
clone_size: NA; j_call: TRBJ1-2; d_call: NA; v_call: TRBV7-8; cdr3_nt: TGTGCCAGCAGTCCACAGGGTGACTATGGCTACACCTTC; cdr3_aa: CASSPQGDYGYTF
clone_size: NA; j_call: TRBJ1-5; d_call: NA; v_call: TRBV6-2/TRBV6-3; cdr3_nt: TGTGCCAGCAGTTACTTCGTGGGGTGGCCAGGGCAGCCCCAGCATTTT; cdr3_aa: CASSYFVGWPGQPQHF
clone_size: few; j_call: TRBJ2-7; d_call: NA; v_call: TRBV19; cdr3_nt: TGTGCCAGTAGTGACGACAGATGGTACTCGGGCGAGCAGTACTTC; cdr3_aa: CASSDDRWYSGEQYF
clone_size: NA; j_call: TRBJ1-5; d_call: TRBD1; v_call: TRBV10-3; cdr3_nt: TGTGCCACCTCGACAGGGAATCAGCCCCAGCATTTT; cdr3_aa: CATSTGNQPQHF
clone_size: NA; j_call: TRBJ2-7; d_call: TRBD1; v_call: TRBV4-1; cdr3_nt: TGCGCCAGCAGCCAAGGGAGACAGGGGCGCTACGAGCAGTACTTC; cdr3_aa: CASSQGRQGRYEQYF
clone_size: NA; j_call: TRBJ1-2; d_call: TRBD1; v_call: TRBV3-1/TRBV3-2; cdr3_nt: TGTGCCAGCAGCCAGGTGACAGGGGGCGCAAGTGGCTACACCTTC; cdr3_aa: CASSQVTGGASGYTF
clone_size: NA; j_call: TRBJ2-5; d_call: TRBD2; v_call: TRBV7-2; cdr3_nt: TGTGCCAGCAGCCTCGGGGCTAGCGGGGAAGAGACCCAGTACTTC; cdr3_aa: CASSLGASGEETQYF
clone_size: NA; j_call: TRBJ1-5; d_call: NA; v_call: TRBV6-5; cdr3_nt: TGTGCCAGCAGCTCCGACTATCGGGGCAATCAGCCCCAGCATTTT; cdr3_aa: CASSSDYRGNQPQHF
clone_size: NA; j_call: TRBJ2-3; d_call: NA; v_call: TRBV19; cdr3_nt: TGTGCCAGTAGTATTAACAGGGCGGATAGGAATACGCAGTATTTT; cdr3_aa: CASSINRADRNTQYF
clone_size: NA; j_call: TRBJ2-2; d_call: NA; v_call: TRBV7-8; cdr3_nt: TGTGCCAGCAGCAGTACCGGGATTATAGATCCCGGGGAGCTGTTTTTT; cdr3_aa: CASSSTGIIDPGELFF
clone_size: NA; j_call: TRBJ1-2; d_call: NA; v_call: TRBV6-1; cdr3_nt: TGTGCCAGCAGTGAAGCGGGGGCCTGGGGAGGCTACACCTTC; cdr3_aa: CASSEAGAWGGYTF
clone_size: once; j_call: TRBJ2-5; d_call: TRBD2; v_call: TRBV24-1; cdr3_nt: TGTGCCACCAGTGATCCCGGACTAGCGGGGCAAGAGACCCAGTACTTC; cdr3_aa: CATSDPGLAGQETQYF